This TCR beta chain was sequenced for a study of vaccination effects on CD4 cells after COVID-19. Study at large: Samples gathered post-vaccine arrived a median of 72 days past the second dose. The study's findings and limits: Small numbers of convalescent patients limited the study. It also lacked early post-infection timepoints.

A remark on this clone: Its cognate antigen is unknown.

The data were produced by immunoSEQ multiplex PCR, yet TCRdb's version contains in-frame clones alone and is incomplete. The sample comprises under 80,000 clones, roughly 73% of which are singletons, and 1% to 1.5% rests with the top ten. Trimming stripped 6 bases from V and 7 bases from J, with 24 bases between. Germline V gene lookup returns CDR1 WSHSY and CDR2 SAAADI. The CDR3 length is 17 residues. In the ViraFEST assay, antigen-specific CD4+ clonotypes were identified by expansion after peptide-pool stimulation. Once cultured for roughly ten days, the cells underwent separation to obtain CD4+ T cells. All participants had two doses of either the BNT162b2 or mRNA-1273 vaccine. The vaccine recipients had no prior SARS-CoV-2 infection, with negative nucleocapsid antibodies. On days 3 and 7, fresh IL-2 medium replaced half the medium.

This receptor was taken from a human donor who received a COVID-19 vaccine. This specimen was CD4+ T cells from PBMCs cultured with HCoV-229E spike peptides, taken after COVID-19 vaccination. This chain uses TRBV10-2 with TRBJ1-4, with D perhaps TRBD1 (6 bases). CDR3 in amino acids: CASRDIRGPRVGEKLFF. The CDR3 bases are TGCGCCAGCAGGGACATCCGGGGGCCCAGGGTGGGTGAAAAACTGTTTTTT.